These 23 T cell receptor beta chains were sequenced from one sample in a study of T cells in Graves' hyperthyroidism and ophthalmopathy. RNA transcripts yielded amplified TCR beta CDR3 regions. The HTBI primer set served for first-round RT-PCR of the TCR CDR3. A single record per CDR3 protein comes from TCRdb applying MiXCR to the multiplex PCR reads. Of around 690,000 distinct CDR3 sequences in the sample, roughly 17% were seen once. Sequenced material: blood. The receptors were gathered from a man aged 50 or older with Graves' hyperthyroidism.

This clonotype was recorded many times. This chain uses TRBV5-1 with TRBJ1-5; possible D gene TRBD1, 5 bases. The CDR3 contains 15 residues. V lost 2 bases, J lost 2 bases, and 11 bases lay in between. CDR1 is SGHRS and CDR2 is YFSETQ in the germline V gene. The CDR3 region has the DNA TGCGCCAGCAGCTTAGGCGGGGGTCGCAATCAGCCCCAGCATTTT. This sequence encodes CASSLGGGRNQPQHF.

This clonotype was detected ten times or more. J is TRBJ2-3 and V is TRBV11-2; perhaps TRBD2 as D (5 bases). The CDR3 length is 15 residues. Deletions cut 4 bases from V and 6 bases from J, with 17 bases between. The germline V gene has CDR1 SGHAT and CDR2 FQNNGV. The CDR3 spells CASSSRGGLGDTQYF. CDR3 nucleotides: TGTGCCAGCAGCTCACGAGGCGGGTTAGGGGATACGCAGTATTTT.

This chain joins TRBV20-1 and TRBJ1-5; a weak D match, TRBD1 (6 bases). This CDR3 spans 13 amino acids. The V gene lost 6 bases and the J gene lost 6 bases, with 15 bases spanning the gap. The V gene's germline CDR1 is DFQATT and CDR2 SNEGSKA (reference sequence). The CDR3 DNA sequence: TGCAGTGCCCCTTGGGGGGCAGGTCAGCCCCAGCATTTT. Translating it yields CSAPWGAGQPQHF.

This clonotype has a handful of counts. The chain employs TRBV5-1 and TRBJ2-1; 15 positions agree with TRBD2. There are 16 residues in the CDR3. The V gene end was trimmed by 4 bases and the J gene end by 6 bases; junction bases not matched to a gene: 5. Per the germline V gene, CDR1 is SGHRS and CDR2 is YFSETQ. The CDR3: CASSRGLAGGVNEQFF. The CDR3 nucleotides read TGCGCCAGCAGCAGAGGACTAGCGGGAGGGGTCAATGAGCAGTTCTTC.

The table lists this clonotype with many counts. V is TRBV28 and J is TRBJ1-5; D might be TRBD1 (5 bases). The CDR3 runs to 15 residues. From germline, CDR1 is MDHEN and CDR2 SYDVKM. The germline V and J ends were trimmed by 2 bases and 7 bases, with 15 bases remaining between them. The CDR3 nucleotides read TGTGCCAGCAGTTTACCCGGGACTGATAGACAGCCCCAGCATTTT. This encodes CASSLPGTDRQPQHF.

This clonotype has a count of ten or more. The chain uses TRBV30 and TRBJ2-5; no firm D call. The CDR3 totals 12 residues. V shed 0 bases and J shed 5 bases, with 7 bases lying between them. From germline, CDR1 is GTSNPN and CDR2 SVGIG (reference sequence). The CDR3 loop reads CAWSVQRETQYF. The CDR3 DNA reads TGTGCCTGGAGTGTACAACGGGAGACCCAGTACTTC.

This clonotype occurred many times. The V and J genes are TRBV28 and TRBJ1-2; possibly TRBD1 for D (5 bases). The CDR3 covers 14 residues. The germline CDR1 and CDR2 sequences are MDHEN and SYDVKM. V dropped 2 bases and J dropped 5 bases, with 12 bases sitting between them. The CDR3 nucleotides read TGTGCCAGCAGTTTACACGGACAAACGTATGGCTACACCTTC. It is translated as CASSLHGQTYGYTF.

CDR3 nucleotide sequence: TGTGCCAGCAGCCCCCCCCCACCGAACACCGGGGAGCTGTTTTTT. This codes for CASSPPPPNTGELFF. The genes are TRBV14 and TRBJ2-2, with no clear D. V gave up 4 bases and J gave up 0 bases, with 9 bases separating them. The CDR3 spans 15 residues. The germline gives CDR1 SGHDN, CDR2 FVKESK.

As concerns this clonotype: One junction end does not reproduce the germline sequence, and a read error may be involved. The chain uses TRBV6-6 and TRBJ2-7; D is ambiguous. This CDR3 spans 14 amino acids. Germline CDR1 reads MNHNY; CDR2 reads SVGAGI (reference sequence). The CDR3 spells CARSYSSSSYEQYF. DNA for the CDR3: TGTGCCAGGAGTTACTCATCCAGCTCCTACGAGCAGTACTTC.

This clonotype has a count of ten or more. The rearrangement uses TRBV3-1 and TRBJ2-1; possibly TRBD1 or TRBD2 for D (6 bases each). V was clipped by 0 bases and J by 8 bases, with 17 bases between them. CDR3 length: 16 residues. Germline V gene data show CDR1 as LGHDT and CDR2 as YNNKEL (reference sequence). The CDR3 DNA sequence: TGTGCCAGCAGCCAAGATTCCGGGAGCAGGGGCCATGAGCAGTTCTTC. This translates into CASSQDSGSRGHEQFF.

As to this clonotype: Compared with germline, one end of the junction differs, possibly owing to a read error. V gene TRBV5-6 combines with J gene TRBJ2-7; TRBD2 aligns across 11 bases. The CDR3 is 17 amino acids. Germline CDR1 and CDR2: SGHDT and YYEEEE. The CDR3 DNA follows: TGTGCCAGCGGCTTGGGACTAGCGGCCCCCGGTTCCTACGAGCAGTACTTC. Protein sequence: CASGLGLAAPGSYEQYF.

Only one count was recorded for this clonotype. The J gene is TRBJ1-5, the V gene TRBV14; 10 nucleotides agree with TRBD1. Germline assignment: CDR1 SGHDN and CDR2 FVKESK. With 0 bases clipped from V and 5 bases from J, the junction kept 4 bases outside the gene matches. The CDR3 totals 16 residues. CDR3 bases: TGTGCCAGCAGCCAAGAGGACAGGGGGTTTCATCAGCCCCAGCATTTT. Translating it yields CASSQEDRGFHQPQHF.

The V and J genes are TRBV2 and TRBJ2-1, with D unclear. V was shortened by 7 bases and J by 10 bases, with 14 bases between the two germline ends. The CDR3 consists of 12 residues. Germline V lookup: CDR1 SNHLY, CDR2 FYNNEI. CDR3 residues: CASTGNIGEQFF. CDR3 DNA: TGTGCCAGCACAGGCAATATTGGGGAGCAGTTCTTC.

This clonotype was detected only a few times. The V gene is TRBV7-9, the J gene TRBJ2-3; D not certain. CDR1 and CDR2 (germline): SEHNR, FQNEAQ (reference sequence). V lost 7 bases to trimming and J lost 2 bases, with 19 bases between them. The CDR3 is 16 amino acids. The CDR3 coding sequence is TGTGCCAGCACCCCCGACACCTTCTCTTTCACAGATACGCAGTATTTT. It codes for CASTPDTFSFTDTQYF.

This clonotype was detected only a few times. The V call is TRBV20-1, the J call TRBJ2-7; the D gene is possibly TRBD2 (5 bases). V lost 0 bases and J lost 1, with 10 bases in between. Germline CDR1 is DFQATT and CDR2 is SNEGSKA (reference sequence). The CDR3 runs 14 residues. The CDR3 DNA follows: TGCAGTGCTAGAGATGATCGGGGATCCTACGAGCAGTACTTC. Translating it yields CSARDDRGSYEQYF.

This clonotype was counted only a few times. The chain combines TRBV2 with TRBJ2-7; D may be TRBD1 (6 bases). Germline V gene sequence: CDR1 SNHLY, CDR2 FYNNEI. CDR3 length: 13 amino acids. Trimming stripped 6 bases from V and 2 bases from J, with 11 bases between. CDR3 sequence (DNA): TGTGCCAGCAGCGATTACAGGGCCTACGAGCAGTACTTC. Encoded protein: CASSDYRAYEQYF. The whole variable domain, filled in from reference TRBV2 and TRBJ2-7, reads EPEVTQTPSHQVTQMGQEVILRCVPISNHLYFYWYRQILGQKVEFLVSFYNNEISEKSEIFDDQFSVERPDGSNFTLKIRSTKLEDSAMYFCASSDYRAYEQYFGPGTRLTVT.

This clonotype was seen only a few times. CDR3 DNA: TGTGCCATCAGTGAGTCCCAGGGGCGGAGTAATGAGCAGTTCTTC. Protein product: CAISESQGRSNEQFF. The chain recombines TRBV10-3 with TRBJ2-1; tentatively, D is TRBD1 (6 bases). The CDR3 loop spans 15 amino acids. V lost 0 bases and J lost 7, with 13 bases in between. The germline V gene has CDR1 ENHRY and CDR2 SYGVKD.

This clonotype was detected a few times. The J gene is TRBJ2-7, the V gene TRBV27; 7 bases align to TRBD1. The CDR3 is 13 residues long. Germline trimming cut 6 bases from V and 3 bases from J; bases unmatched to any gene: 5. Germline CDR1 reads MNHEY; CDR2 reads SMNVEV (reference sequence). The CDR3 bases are TGTGCCAGCAGCCGACAGGGCCACTACGAGCAGTACTTC. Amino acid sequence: CASSRQGHYEQYF.

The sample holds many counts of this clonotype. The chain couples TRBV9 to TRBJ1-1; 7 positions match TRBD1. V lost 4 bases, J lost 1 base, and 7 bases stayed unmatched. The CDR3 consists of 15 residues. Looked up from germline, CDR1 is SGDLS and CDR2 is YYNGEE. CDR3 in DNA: TGTGCCAGCAGCCCGGGACAGCGAGGGAACACTGAAGCTTTCTTT. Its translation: CASSPGQRGNTEAFF.

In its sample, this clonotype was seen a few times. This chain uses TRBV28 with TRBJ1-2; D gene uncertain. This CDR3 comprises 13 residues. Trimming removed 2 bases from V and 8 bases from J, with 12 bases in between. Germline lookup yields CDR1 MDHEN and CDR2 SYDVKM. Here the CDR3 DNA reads TGTGCCAGCAGTTTACGGCAACTACGGGGCTACACCTTC. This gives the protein CASSLRQLRGYTF.

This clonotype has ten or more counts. CDR3 nucleotide sequence: TGTGCCAGCAGCCGCCGGACTAGTATATCAGATACGCAGTATTTT. Encoded protein: CASSRRTSISDTQYF. This chain uses TRBV12-3 or TRBV12-4 with TRBJ2-3; TRBD2 aligns across 7 bases. This CDR3 has 15 residues. Germline trimming cut 6 bases from V and 4 bases from J; bases unmatched to any gene: 10.

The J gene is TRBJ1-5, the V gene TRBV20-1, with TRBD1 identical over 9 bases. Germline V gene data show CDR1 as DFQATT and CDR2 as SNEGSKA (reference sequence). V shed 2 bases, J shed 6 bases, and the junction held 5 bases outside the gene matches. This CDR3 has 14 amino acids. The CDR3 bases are TGCAGTGCTAGACGGGGACAGGGCGGTCAGCCCCAGCATTTT. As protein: CSARRGQGGQPQHF.

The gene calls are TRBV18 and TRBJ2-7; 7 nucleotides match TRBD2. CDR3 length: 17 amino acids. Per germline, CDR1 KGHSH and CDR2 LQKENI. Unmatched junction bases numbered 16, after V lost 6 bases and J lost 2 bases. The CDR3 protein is CASSPRLAQQGPYEQYF. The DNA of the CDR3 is TGTGCCAGCTCCCCCAGACTAGCCCAGCAGGGCCCCTACGAGCAGTACTTC.